The rows below give T cell receptor beta chains drawn from one sample of a study of OX40 agonist ivuxolimab in advanced cancers. Assay: immunoSEQ multiplex PCR; the TCRdb copy retains only in-frame clones and omits some. In the table there are almost 20,000 clones, approximately 87% of which are singletons. The specimen comprised CD4+ or CD8+ T cells sorted from blood, sampled in a trial of the OX40 agonist ivuxolimab. The receptors stem from an adult with an advanced solid tumor such as melanoma, head and neck, liver or kidney cancer. Both conserved end residues are part of each CDR3. Fields, in order: J gene, V gene, clone size, D gene, CDR3 DNA, CDR3 protein. The D gene is left open where the match is weak. Rows give clone size only sometimes, using once, few, many, or a class for an expanded clone.

TRBJ2-1,TRBV7-9,few,-,TGTGCCAGCAGCTTAGAGGGATCGCATGAGCAGTTCTTC,CASSLEGSHEQFF
TRBJ1-1,TRBV11-3,-,-,TGTGCCAGCAGCTTGGCAGGGAGAAACACTGAAGCTTTCTTT,CASSLAGRNTEAFF
TRBJ2-7,TRBV6-5,-,-,TGTGCCAGCAGTTCTGGACAGATTCTTTACGAGCAGTACTTC,CASSSGQILYEQYF
TRBJ2-5,TRBV7-9,-,TRBD2,TGTGCCAGCAGCTTAGGTGGCGGGGGGAGCCAAGAGACCCAGTACTTC,CASSLGGGGSQETQYF
TRBJ2-1,TRBV9,-,-,TGTGCCCCCCGGGACAACTACAATGAGCAGTTCTTC,CAPRDNYNEQFF
TRBJ1-3,TRBV6-4,-,-,TGTGCCAGCAGTGATTCTTCCTGGACGGGAAACACCATATATTTT,CASSDSSWTGNTIYF
TRBJ2-7,TRBV7-9,-,TRBD2,TGTGCCAGCAGCCCTAGGGCTAGCGGGGCGGTTCACTACGAGCAGTACTTC,CASSPRASGAVHYEQYF
TRBJ1-2,TRBV6-6,-,TRBD1,TGTGCCAGCAGCCTACAAGGGGGCGGAGGCTACACCTTC,CASSLQGGGGYTF
TRBJ1-6,TRBV4-3,-,-,TGCGCCAGCAGCCAAGACCCCGGGACCGGGCGATCACCCCTCCACTTT,CASSQDPGTGRSPLHF
TRBJ1-2,TRBV15,-,-,TGTGCCACCAGCAGAGAGGTCGGGAATGTTGATGGCTACACCTTC,CATSREVGNVDGYTF
TRBJ2-6,TRBV7-3,-,-,TGTGCCAGCAGCTTAACGATGGGGATAGCCCCCTCTGGGGCCAACGTCCTGACTTTC,CASSLTMGIAPSGANVLTF
TRBJ2-2,TRBV7-2,-,-,TGTGCCAGCAGCTTAGGGAGGGACATTCCCGGGGAGCTGTTTTTT,CASSLGRDIPGELFF
TRBJ2-2,TRBV7-3,-,TRBD1,TGTGCCAGCAGCTCAGGGGGCTCGCCCGGGGAGCTGTTTTTT,CASSSGGSPGELFF
TRBJ2-5,TRBV12-5,-,-,TGTGCCACTACCCCCGCAGGGGGACTAGGAGAGACCCAGTACTTC,CATTPAGGLGETQYF
TRBJ1-6,TRBV9,few,-,TGTGCCAGCAGCGTAGAAGGGGGGGATTCACCCCTCCACTTT,CASSVEGGDSPLHF
TRBJ2-7,TRBV30,-,-,TGTGCCTGGAGGCCAGGATCTTCCTACGAGCAGTACTTC,CAWRPGSSYEQYF
TRBJ1-1,TRBV9,-,-,TGTGCCAGCAGCGTCGCATATTCGAACACTGAAGCTTTCTTT,CASSVAYSNTEAFF
TRBJ1-1,TRBV4-1,-,-,TGCGCCAGCAGCCAAGATACTCAGGTTTCGCGTACTGAAGCTTTCTTT,CASSQDTQVSRTEAFF
TRBJ2-7,TRBV7-9,-,-,TGTGCCAGCAGCATCGGGACATACGAGCAGTACTTC,CASSIGTYEQYF
TRBJ2-7,TRBV29-1,-,TRBD1,TGCAGCGTCGTACGGGACAGGGTCGGCGAGCAGTACTTC,CSVVRDRVGEQYF
TRBJ2-4,TRBV19,-,-,TGTGCCAGTAGTATAGGGGGGAGCACACTAGCCAAAAACATTCAGTACTTC,CASSIGGSTLAKNIQYF
TRBJ2-7,TRBV9,-,TRBD1,TGTGCCAGCAGCGTAGCGGCGAGCGGACAGGCCTACGAGCAGTACTTC,CASSVAASGQAYEQYF
TRBJ2-4,TRBV5-1,-,-,TGCGCCAGCAGTTCCGGGACTGACAAAAACATTCAGTACTTC,CASSSGTDKNIQYF
TRBJ2-5,TRBV5-5,once,-,TGTGCCAGCAGCTGGGGTGGGGGGCCGGAGACCCAGTACTTC,CASSWGGGPETQYF
TRBJ1-4,TRBV6-5,few,-,TGTGCGGGTTACGGTAATGAAAAACTGTTTTTT,CAGYGNEKLFF
TRBJ1-5,TRBV30,-,-,TGTGCCTGGAAGGAGACAAGAGGCAATCAGCCCCAGCATTTT,CAWKETRGNQPQHF
TRBJ1-1,TRBV7-7,-,TRBD1,TGTGCTAGCAGCCCACAGGGGATCCAGACTGAAGCTTTCTTT,CASSPQGIQTEAFF
TRBJ1-6,TRBV2,once,-,TGTGCCAGCAGCGAAAAAGACGGAACTAATTCACCCCTCCACTTT,CASSEKDGTNSPLHF
TRBJ2-3,TRBV5-8,-,-,TGTGCCAGCAGCTCCCCCGGCAGGGGAAGCACAGATACGCAGTATTTT,CASSSPGRGSTDTQYF
TRBJ1-1,TRBV18,-,-,TGTGCCAGCTCACCAGGGCTGAACACTGAAGCTTTCTTT,CASSPGLNTEAFF
TRBJ2-2,TRBV11-3,few,-,TGTGCCAGCAGCTTAGAAAGACCAACGGGGTACGGCGGGGAGCTGTTTTTT,CASSLERPTGYGGELFF
TRBJ1-6,TRBV5-6,-,-,TGTGCCAGCAGCTGGGAGGGTGAACCCCTCCACTTT,CASSWEGEPLHF
TRBJ2-7,TRBV4-3,-,-,TGCGCCAGCAGCCGAGACCTAATAGCGGATCTCTACGAGCAGTACTTC,CASSRDLIADLYEQYF
TRBJ2-3,TRBV7-9,-,-,TGTGCCAGCAGCTTGCGCGTGTCCACAGATACGCAGTATTTT,CASSLRVSTDTQYF
TRBJ2-1,TRBV10-3,-,-,TGTGCCATCAGGATCGGCGATACCCAGTTCTTC,CAIRIGDTQFF
TRBJ1-5,TRBV4-1,once,-,TGCGCCAGCAGCCAAGTGTCAGGGGCGGGTCAGCCCCAGCATTTT,CASSQVSGAGQPQHF
TRBJ1-2,TRBV29-1,-,-,TGCAGCGTTCTAAGTCTAGGAGAACAAAACTATGGCTACACCTTC,CSVLSLGEQNYGYTF
TRBJ2-7,TRBV7-6,-,TRBD1,TGTGCCAGCAGCCCGGACAGGACCACCACCTACGAGCAGTACTTC,CASSPDRTTTYEQYF
TRBJ1-2,TRBV29-1,-,-,TGCAGCGTTGCCCTAACAGGGACCTATGGCTACACCTTC,CSVALTGTYGYTF
TRBJ2-1,TRBV2,-,-,TGTGCCAGCAGTGAAGGGACAGACAATGAGCAGTTCTTC,CASSEGTDNEQFF
TRBJ2-3,TRBV19,once,-,TGTGCCAGTAGTATCCCCGGGACAGATACGCAGTATTTT,CASSIPGTDTQYF
TRBJ1-6,TRBV30,-,-,TGTGCCTGGAGCGGTCTTCAGGGGATAAATTCACCCCTCCACTTT,CAWSGLQGINSPLHF
TRBJ1-2,TRBV5-6,-,-,TGTGCCAGCAGCCCCGGTATTGGGGCTAATAACTATGGCTACACCTTC,CASSPGIGANNYGYTF
TRBJ1-4,TRBV7-9,-,TRBD1,TGTGCCAGCAGCTTAGCCACCGGGACAGGGACGGAAAAACTGTTTTTT,CASSLATGTGTEKLFF
TRBJ2-3,TRBV20-1,-,-,TGCAGCGGGGACGGGGATACGCAGTATTTT,CSGDGDTQYF
TRBJ2-7,TRBV5-6,-,-,TGTGCCAGCAGCTTGGTTGACACCCGCTCCTACGAGCAGTACTTC,CASSLVDTRSYEQYF
TRBJ2-2,TRBV10-1,few,-,TGCGCCAGCAGTGAGTCCCGCGGGACCGGAAACACCGGGGAGCTGTTTTTT,CASSESRGTGNTGELFF
TRBJ2-1,TRBV30,-,-,TGTGCCTGGAGTCGGGGTTTTGGATACAATGAGCAGTTCTTC,CAWSRGFGYNEQFF
TRBJ1-2,TRBV10-3,few,-,TGTGCCATCAGTCCGACAGGACCCTATGGCTACACCTTC,CAISPTGPYGYTF
TRBJ2-1,TRBV9,-,-,TGTGCCAGCAGCGCACTCGGGGGCGGTACGGGCTACAATGAGCAGTTCTTC,CASSALGGGTGYNEQFF
TRBJ1-2,TRBV18,-,-,TGTGCCAGCTCACCAGCGGTGGGGTACTATGGCTACACCTTC,CASSPAVGYYGYTF
TRBJ2-1,TRBV4-3,-,-,TGCGCCAGCAGCCAAGAGGGGGCCTACAATGAGCAGTTCTTC,CASSQEGAYNEQFF
TRBJ2-7,TRBV27,-,-,TGTGCCAGCAGTTTATTTTCTCACCAGGGCTACGAGCAGTACTTC,CASSLFSHQGYEQYF